This is a list of T cell receptor beta chains from one sample in a study of T cell repertoires in cytomegalovirus infection. No antigen has been assigned to these receptors. TCRdb used MiXCR to reprocess the reads, holding one entry per CDR3 protein. The sample consists of about 78,000 distinct CDR3 sequences, roughly 37% of them appearing once. The material sequenced was CD8+ T cells from cultured PBMCs, taken from culture after CMV antigen stimulation. The receptors were gathered from a human donor in good health (CMV status not recorded). Some clones in this sample may be carry-over from other donors' samples. Both conserved end residues are part of each CDR3. The D gene is left open where the match is weak. Rows may omit the clone size; those that give it use once, few, many or a size class.

abundance: few
v_gene: TRBV2
d_gene: NA
j_gene: TRBJ2-1
CDR3nt: TGTGCCAGGGAGACTAGGGGGGGGCTAACCTACAATGAGCAGTTCTTC
CDR3aa: CARETRGGLTYNEQFF

abundance: few
v_gene: TRBV12-3/TRBV12-4
d_gene: NA
j_gene: TRBJ2-3
CDR3nt: TGTGCCAGCTGGGGGAGCACAGATACGCAGTATTTT
CDR3aa: CASWGSTDTQYF

abundance: NA
v_gene: TRBV7-2
d_gene: TRBD2
j_gene: TRBJ2-3
CDR3nt: TGTGCCAGCAGCTCGACTAGCGGGGACGGAGATACGCAGTATTTT
CDR3aa: CASSSTSGDGDTQYF

abundance: NA
v_gene: TRBV14
d_gene: NA
j_gene: TRBJ2-5
CDR3nt: TGTGCCAGCAGCCATCCCTCGGGCGGCCAAGAGACCCAGTACTTC
CDR3aa: CASSHPSGGQETQYF

abundance: many
v_gene: TRBV7-2
d_gene: NA
j_gene: TRBJ2-1
CDR3nt: TGTGCCAGCAGCCCCACCGGGACACTATACAATGAGCAGTTCTTC
CDR3aa: CASSPTGTLYNEQFF

abundance: NA
v_gene: TRBV27
d_gene: TRBD1
j_gene: TRBJ1-5
CDR3nt: TGTGCCAGCCGGGACAGCATAGGTCAGCCCCAGCATTTT
CDR3aa: CASRDSIGQPQHF

abundance: NA
v_gene: TRBV12-3/TRBV12-4
d_gene: NA
j_gene: TRBJ2-7
CDR3nt: TGTGCCAGCACCTGGGGGGTTCCACCTTTCTACGAGCAGTACTTC
CDR3aa: CASTWGVPPFYEQYF

abundance: NA
v_gene: TRBV6-5
d_gene: NA
j_gene: TRBJ2-3
CDR3nt: TGTGCCAGTCAACTAGTGAGGGGTGGGGATACGCAGTATTTT
CDR3aa: CASQLVRGGDTQYF

abundance: NA
v_gene: TRBV15
d_gene: NA
j_gene: TRBJ2-5
CDR3nt: TGTGCCACCAGCAGATTGAAGGTGGAGACCCAGTACTTC
CDR3aa: CATSRLKVETQYF

abundance: few
v_gene: TRBV7-9
d_gene: NA
j_gene: TRBJ1-1
CDR3nt: TGTGCCAGCAGCCCAGTATCGAACACTGAAGCTTTCTTT
CDR3aa: CASSPVSNTEAFF

abundance: NA
v_gene: TRBV5-1
d_gene: TRBD2
j_gene: TRBJ2-1
CDR3nt: TGCGCCAGCAGCTGGTCGGGGGGGCTCAATGAGCAGTTCTTC
CDR3aa: CASSWSGGLNEQFF

abundance: NA
v_gene: TRBV6-2/TRBV6-3
d_gene: NA
j_gene: TRBJ2-3
CDR3nt: TGTGCCAGCAGTTACGAGGGGATGCCCTACACAGATACGCAGTATTTT
CDR3aa: CASSYEGMPYTDTQYF

abundance: NA
v_gene: TRBV7-9
d_gene: NA
j_gene: TRBJ1-4
CDR3nt: TGTGCCAGCAGCAGGAGCCCCACAACTAATGAAAAACTGTTTTTT
CDR3aa: CASSRSPTTNEKLFF

abundance: few
v_gene: TRBV11-2
d_gene: NA
j_gene: TRBJ2-3
CDR3nt: TGTGCCAGCAGCCCCTCGTGGGGACTTGATACGCAGTATTTT
CDR3aa: CASSPSWGLDTQYF

abundance: NA
v_gene: TRBV29-1
d_gene: NA
j_gene: TRBJ2-7
CDR3nt: TGCAGCGTTGAAGAGGCGCAGGGGATCAACTACGAGCAGTACTTC
CDR3aa: CSVEEAQGINYEQYF

abundance: many
v_gene: TRBV7-2
d_gene: TRBD1
j_gene: TRBJ2-7
CDR3nt: TGTGCCAGCAGCCTCCAAACAGGGGCAGTTTACGAGCAGTACTTC
CDR3aa: CASSLQTGAVYEQYF

abundance: NA
v_gene: TRBV28
d_gene: NA
j_gene: TRBJ2-2
CDR3nt: TGTGCCAGCAGTTTTTACAGGCTCCCGAACACCGGGGAGCTGTTTTTT
CDR3aa: CASSFYRLPNTGELFF

abundance: NA
v_gene: TRBV6-2/TRBV6-3
d_gene: NA
j_gene: TRBJ2-7
CDR3nt: TGTGCCAGCAGTTATCGGGGGGCCGAGCAGTACTTC
CDR3aa: CASSYRGAEQYF

abundance: NA
v_gene: TRBV7-6
d_gene: NA
j_gene: TRBJ2-3
CDR3nt: TGTGCCAGCAGCCCTACGACAGGTGGTGGACGCGAGCAGTATTTT
CDR3aa: CASSPTTGGGREQYF

abundance: NA
v_gene: TRBV12-3/TRBV12-4
d_gene: NA
j_gene: TRBJ2-3
CDR3nt: TGTGCCAGCAGTTTTATCGCGGGGACAGATACGCAGTATTTT
CDR3aa: CASSFIAGTDTQYF

abundance: few
v_gene: TRBV3-1
d_gene: NA
j_gene: TRBJ1-2
CDR3nt: TGTGCCAGCAGCCGGGGCGGATCCGGACGACTAGGATATGAGTATGGCTACACCTTC
CDR3aa: CASSRGGSGRLGYEYGYTF

abundance: NA
v_gene: TRBV12-3/TRBV12-4
d_gene: TRBD1
j_gene: TRBJ2-1
CDR3nt: TGTGCCAGCAGGCCTAGAACCGGGACAGGGACCCACAATGAGCAGTTCTTC
CDR3aa: CASRPRTGTGTHNEQFF

abundance: NA
v_gene: TRBV28
d_gene: NA
j_gene: TRBJ2-1
CDR3nt: TGTGCCAGCAGTTTAGAGGGCCGCTACAATGAGCAGTTCTTC
CDR3aa: CASSLEGRYNEQFF

abundance: NA
v_gene: TRBV2
d_gene: NA
j_gene: TRBJ1-4
CDR3nt: TGTGCCAGCAGTGACGCTGACATGGGCGAACTGTTTTTT
CDR3aa: CASSDADMGELFF

abundance: NA
v_gene: TRBV7-6
d_gene: NA
j_gene: TRBJ2-5
CDR3nt: TGTGCCAGCAGCTTAGTGAATCTAGCCGAGAAGACCCAGTACTTC
CDR3aa: CASSLVNLAEKTQYF

abundance: NA
v_gene: TRBV5-1
d_gene: TRBD1
j_gene: TRBJ2-7
CDR3nt: TGCGCCAGCAGCCACGGACAGGGCTACGAGCAGTACTTC
CDR3aa: CASSHGQGYEQYF

abundance: NA
v_gene: TRBV7-6
d_gene: NA
j_gene: TRBJ2-7
CDR3nt: TGTGCCAGCAGCCCGGAGAGTAGGTACTACGAGCAGTACTTC
CDR3aa: CASSPESRYYEQYF

abundance: few
v_gene: TRBV3-1
d_gene: NA
j_gene: TRBJ2-2
CDR3nt: TGTGCCAGCAGCCAAGAGTTGGGGAGTTCGGATGTCGGGGAGCTGTTTTTT
CDR3aa: CASSQELGSSDVGELFF

abundance: NA
v_gene: TRBV7-2
d_gene: NA
j_gene: TRBJ2-2
CDR3nt: TGTGCCAGCAGCTCGACTAGAGGTACCGGGGAGCTGTTTTTT
CDR3aa: CASSSTRGTGELFF

abundance: many
v_gene: TRBV11-2
d_gene: NA
j_gene: TRBJ2-5
CDR3nt: TGTGCCAGCAGCTTAGGGACAGCGGGGATACTCTACCAAGAGACCCAGTACTTC
CDR3aa: CASSLGTAGILYQETQYF

abundance: few
v_gene: TRBV6-1
d_gene: TRBD1
j_gene: TRBJ1-1
CDR3nt: TGTGCCAGCAGTGAAGGGGACAGGGGGCGTTTTTGGCCGAACACTGAAGCTTTCTTT
CDR3aa: CASSEGDRGRFWPNTEAFF

abundance: NA
v_gene: TRBV5-1
d_gene: NA
j_gene: TRBJ2-1
CDR3nt: TGCGCCAGCAGGTCGGCAGGGCGACCCGACAATGAGCAGTTCTTC
CDR3aa: CASRSAGRPDNEQFF

abundance: NA
v_gene: TRBV12-3/TRBV12-4
d_gene: NA
j_gene: TRBJ2-1
CDR3nt: TGTGCCAGCAGTTTATATCGACTTGGACAGAGCTCCTACAATGAGCAGTTCTTC
CDR3aa: CASSLYRLGQSSYNEQFF

abundance: NA
v_gene: TRBV29-1
d_gene: NA
j_gene: TRBJ2-7
CDR3nt: TGCAGCGTTGAAGTCCCCACTGGAGTTACCTACGAGCAGTACTTC
CDR3aa: CSVEVPTGVTYEQYF

abundance: NA
v_gene: TRBV10-3
d_gene: TRBD2
j_gene: TRBJ2-3
CDR3nt: TGTGCCATCAGTGACCCGGGACTAGCGGGGGGGACAGATACGCAGTATTTT
CDR3aa: CAISDPGLAGGTDTQYF

abundance: many
v_gene: TRBV7-2
d_gene: TRBD1
j_gene: TRBJ2-7
CDR3nt: TGTGCCAGCAGCGTCGACAGGGGAATGGACGAGCAGTACTTC
CDR3aa: CASSVDRGMDEQYF

abundance: few
v_gene: TRBV5-1
d_gene: TRBD2
j_gene: TRBJ2-2
CDR3nt: TGCGCCAGCAGCACAACCCCGGGACTAGCGGGGGAGCTAACCGGGGAGCTGTTTTTT
CDR3aa: CASSTTPGLAGELTGELFF

abundance: NA
v_gene: TRBV2
d_gene: TRBD1
j_gene: TRBJ2-5
CDR3nt: TGTGCCAGCAGTGAGTCGCCAGGGGGATGGGAGACCCAGTACTTC
CDR3aa: CASSESPGGWETQYF

abundance: NA
v_gene: TRBV7-2
d_gene: NA
j_gene: TRBJ2-1
CDR3nt: TGTGCCAGCAGCCCGCTGAGCTCCTACAATGAGCAGTTCTTC
CDR3aa: CASSPLSSYNEQFF

abundance: NA
v_gene: TRBV7-6
d_gene: TRBD1
j_gene: TRBJ2-7
CDR3nt: TGTGCCAGCAGCGTTGGGACAGGCGACTACGAGCAGTACTTC
CDR3aa: CASSVGTGDYEQYF